The entry that follows covers one TCR beta chain sequence. This sample was taken from a study of technical replicates of blood from a handful of donors. The CDR3 has 15 residues. V lost 0 bases, J lost 5 bases, and 3 bases stayed unmatched. Per germline, CDR1 MGHRA and CDR2 YSYEKL. The assay was immunoSEQ multiplex PCR, and TCRdb's table has in-frame clones only and misses some. The table records 85,000 to 95,000 clones, about 96% of them present only once. The sequence derives from a human donor in good health. The sample taken for sequencing was T cells isolated from PBMCs. The chain recombines TRBV4-1 with TRBJ2-2; 7 bases map to TRBD1. CDR3 region: CASSQDHRGTGELFF. The CDR3 DNA reads as TGCGCCAGCAGCCAAGATCACAGGGGAACCGGGGAGCTGTTTTTT.